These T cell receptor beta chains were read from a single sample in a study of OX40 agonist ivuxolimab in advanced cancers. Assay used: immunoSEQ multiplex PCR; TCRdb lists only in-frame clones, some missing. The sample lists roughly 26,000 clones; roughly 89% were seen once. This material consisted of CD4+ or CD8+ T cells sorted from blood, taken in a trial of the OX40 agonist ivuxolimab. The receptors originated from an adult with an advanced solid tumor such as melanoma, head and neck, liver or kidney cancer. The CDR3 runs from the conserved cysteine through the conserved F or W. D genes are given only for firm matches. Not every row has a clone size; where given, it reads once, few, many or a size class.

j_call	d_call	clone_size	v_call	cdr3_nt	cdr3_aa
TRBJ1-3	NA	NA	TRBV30	TGTGCCTGGAGTGGAACAACGTCAGGAAACACCATATATTTT	CAWSGTTSGNTIYF
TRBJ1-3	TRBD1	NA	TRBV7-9	TGTGCCAGCAGCTTGGAGGACAGGGCACCCTCTGGAAACACCATATATTTT	CASSLEDRAPSGNTIYF
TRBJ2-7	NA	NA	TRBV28	TGTGCCAGCAGTTTTGTGGGGTACGAGCAGTACTTC	CASSFVGYEQYF
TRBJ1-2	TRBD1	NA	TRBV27	TGTGCCAGCAGCTATCGGACAGGGTATGACGGCTACACCTTC	CASSYRTGYDGYTF
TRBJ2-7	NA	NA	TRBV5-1	TGCGCCAGCAGGGATCTGGAGCAGTACTTC	CASRDLEQYF
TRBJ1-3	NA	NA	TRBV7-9	TGTGCCAGCAGCGACACGCGGGGGGCGACTGGAAACACCATATATTTT	CASSDTRGATGNTIYF
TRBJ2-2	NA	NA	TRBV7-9	TGTGCCAGCAGCTTCTTGTGGACCGGGGAGCTGTTTTTT	CASSFLWTGELFF
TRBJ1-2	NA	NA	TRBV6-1	TGTGCCAGCAGTGAACGGGGTCGTGGCTATGGCTACACCTTC	CASSERGRGYGYTF
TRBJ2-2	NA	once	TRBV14	TGTGCCAGCAGCCAAGCCCGGACGGCAACGAACACCGGGGAGCTGTTTTTT	CASSQARTATNTGELFF
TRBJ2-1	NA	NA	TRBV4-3	TGCGCCAGCAGCCAAGAGGGTTGGAATGAGCAGTTCTTC	CASSQEGWNEQFF
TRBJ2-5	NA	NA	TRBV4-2	TGTGCCAGCAGCCAAGAAGGAGGTTGGGAGACCCAGTACTTC	CASSQEGGWETQYF
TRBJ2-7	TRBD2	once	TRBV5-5	TGTGCCAGCAGCGCTGGACTAGCGGGGACTTACGAGCAGTACTTC	CASSAGLAGTYEQYF
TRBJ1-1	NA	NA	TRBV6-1	TGTGCCAGCAGGAACGGGGGGGCGCTGACTGAAGCTTTCTTT	CASRNGGALTEAFF
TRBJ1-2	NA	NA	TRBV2	TGTGCCAGCAGTGAAGCGCTTTCGACAGAGCTAAACTATGGCTACACCTTC	CASSEALSTELNYGYTF
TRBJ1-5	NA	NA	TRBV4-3	TGCGCCAGCAGCCAAGATAGGGATGGCAATCAGCCCCAGCATTTT	CASSQDRDGNQPQHF
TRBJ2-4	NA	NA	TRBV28	TGTGCCAGCAGCCTCCTGATGAAAAACATTCAGTACTTC	CASSLLMKNIQYF
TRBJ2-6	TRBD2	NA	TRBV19	TGTGCCAGTAGTGTGGGCAGTCGGGGGGAAGGGGCCAACGTCCTGACTTTC	CASSVGSRGEGANVLTF
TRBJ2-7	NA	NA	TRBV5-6	TGTGCCAGCAGCCCCCCGAGCCACTACGAGCAGTACTTC	CASSPPSHYEQYF
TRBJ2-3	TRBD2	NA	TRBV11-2	TGTGCCAGCAGCTTAGTCGGCGGGGGGCCAGATACGCAGTATTTT	CASSLVGGGPDTQYF
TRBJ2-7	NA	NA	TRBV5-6	TGTGCCAGCAGCTTGGGACGTTCCTACGAGCAGTACTTC	CASSLGRSYEQYF
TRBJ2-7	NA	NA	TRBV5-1	TGCGCCAGTAGCTTATCCCACCACCAAGATGGGTACGAGCAGTACTTC	CASSLSHHQDGYEQYF
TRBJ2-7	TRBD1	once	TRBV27	TGTGCCAGCAGCTCTGGACAGGGGGTTAGTAAGCAGTACTTC	CASSSGQGVSKQYF
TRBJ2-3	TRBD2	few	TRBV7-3	TGTGCCTCCGTTCGGCGGGAGGCAGATACGCAGTATTTT	CASVRREADTQYF
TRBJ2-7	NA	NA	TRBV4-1	TGCGCCAGCAGCCAAGACCCCCCCTTCGAGCAGTACTTC	CASSQDPPFEQYF
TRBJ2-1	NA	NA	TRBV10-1	TGCGCCAGCAGTGACCCTGGGGCGAATGAGCAGTTCTTC	CASSDPGANEQFF
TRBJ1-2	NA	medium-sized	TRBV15	TGTGCCACCAGCAGCGGCCTAAGTGTCTATGGCTACACCTTC	CATSSGLSVYGYTF
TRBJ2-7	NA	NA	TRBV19	TGTGCCAGTAGTGTCGCGCGGACGTCATACGAGCAGTACTTC	CASSVARTSYEQYF
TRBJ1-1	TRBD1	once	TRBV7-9	TGTGCCAGCAGCTTTGACAGGGCGAACACTGAAGCTTTCTTT	CASSFDRANTEAFF
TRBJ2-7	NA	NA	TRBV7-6	TGTGCCAGCAGCTTAGCCGGAGGAAGCTCCTACGAGCAGTACTTC	CASSLAGGSSYEQYF
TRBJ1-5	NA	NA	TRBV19	TGTGCCAGTAGTTTAACCTTTTTTAGCAATCAGCCCCAGCATTTT	CASSLTFFSNQPQHF
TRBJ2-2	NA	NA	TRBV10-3	TGTGCCATCAGTGGGACCGGGGAGCTGTTTTTT	CAISGTGELFF